This T cell receptor beta chain derives from a study of OX40 agonist ivuxolimab in advanced cancers. Study-level information: Dosing consisted of intravenous ivuxolimab at 0.01 to 10 mg/kg every 2 weeks. General study findings and limits: CD4+ and CD8+ T cells in blood underwent clonal expansion by week 6 at 0.1 to 3.0 mg/kg. Low normalized T-cell clonal expansion was also seen in some nonresponders.

Sequencing was performed with immunoSEQ multiplex PCR; in TCRdb, only in-frame clones are kept and a portion is missing. The sample consists of about 43,000 clones, more than 80% of them appearing once. This clone was counted once. Its antigen is currently unknown. CDR1 is SGHRS and CDR2 is YFSETQ in the germline V gene. The J segment lost 8 bases and the V segment lost 3 bases, leaving 7 bases of the junction unmatched. CDR3 length: 13 amino acids. Peripheral blood came from all dose cohorts at three timepoints. The sequences come from CD4+ or CD8+ T cells sorted from blood, collected in a trial of the OX40 agonist ivuxolimab. The chain carries TRBV5-1 and TRBJ1-1, with TRBD1 matching 7 bases. This receptor was identified in an adult with an advanced solid tumor such as melanoma, head and neck, liver or kidney cancer. CDR3 sequence (DNA): TGCGCCAGCAGCTGGGATCCACAGGGGGAAGCTTTCTTT. Its translation: CASSWDPQGEAFF.